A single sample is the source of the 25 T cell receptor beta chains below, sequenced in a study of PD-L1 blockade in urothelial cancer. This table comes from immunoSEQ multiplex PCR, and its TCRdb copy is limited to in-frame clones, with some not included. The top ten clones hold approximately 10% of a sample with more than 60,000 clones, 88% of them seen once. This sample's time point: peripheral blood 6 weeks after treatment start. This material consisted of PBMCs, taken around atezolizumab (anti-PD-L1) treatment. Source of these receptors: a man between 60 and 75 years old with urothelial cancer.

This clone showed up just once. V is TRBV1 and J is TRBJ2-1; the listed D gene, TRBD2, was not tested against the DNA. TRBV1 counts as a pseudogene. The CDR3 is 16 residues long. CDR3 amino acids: CTSLPPEREAYNEQFF. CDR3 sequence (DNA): TGCACCAGCCTCCCACCCGAGCGGGAAGCGTACAATGAGCAGTTCTTC.

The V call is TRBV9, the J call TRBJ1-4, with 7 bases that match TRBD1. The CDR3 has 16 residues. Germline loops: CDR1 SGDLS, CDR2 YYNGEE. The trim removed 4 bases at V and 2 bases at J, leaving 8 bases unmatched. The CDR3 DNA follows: TGTGCCAGCAGCACGGGGACAGCCCCTACTAATGAAAAACTGTTTTTT. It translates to CASSTGTAPTNEKLFF. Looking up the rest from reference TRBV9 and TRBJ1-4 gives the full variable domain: DSGVTQTPKHLITATGQRVTLRCSPRSGDLSVYWYQQSLDQGLQFLIQYYNGEERAKGNILERFSAQQFPDLHSELNLSSLELGDSALYFCASSTGTAPTNEKLFFGSGTQLSVL.

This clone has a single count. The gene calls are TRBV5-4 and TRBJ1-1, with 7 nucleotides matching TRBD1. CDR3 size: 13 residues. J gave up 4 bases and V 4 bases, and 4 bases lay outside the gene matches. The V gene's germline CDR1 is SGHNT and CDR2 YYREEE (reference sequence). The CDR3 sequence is CASSDSGGTEAFF. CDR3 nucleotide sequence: TGTGCCAGCAGCGACTCAGGGGGCACTGAAGCTTTCTTT.

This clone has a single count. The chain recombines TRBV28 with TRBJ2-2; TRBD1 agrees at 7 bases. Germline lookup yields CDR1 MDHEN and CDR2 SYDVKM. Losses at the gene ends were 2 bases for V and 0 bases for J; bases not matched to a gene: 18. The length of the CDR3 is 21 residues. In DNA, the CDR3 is TGTGCCAGCAGTTTAAGGTTCCTGGGGACAGCCAAACAATCGAACACCGGGGAGCTGTTTTTT. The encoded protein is CASSLRFLGTAKQSNTGELFF. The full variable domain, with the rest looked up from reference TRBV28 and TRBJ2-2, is DVKVTQSSRYLVKRTGEKVFLECVQDMDHENMFWYRQDPGLGLRLIYFSYDVKMKEKGDIPEGYSVSREKKERFSLILESASTNQTSMYLCASSLRFLGTAKQSNTGELFFGEGSRLTVL.

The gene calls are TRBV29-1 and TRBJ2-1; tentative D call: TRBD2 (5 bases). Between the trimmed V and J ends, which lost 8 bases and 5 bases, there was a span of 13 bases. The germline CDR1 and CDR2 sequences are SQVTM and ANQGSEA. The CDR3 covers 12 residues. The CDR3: CSLKGLDNEQFF. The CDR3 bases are TGCAGCCTCAAAGGACTTGACAATGAGCAGTTCTTC.

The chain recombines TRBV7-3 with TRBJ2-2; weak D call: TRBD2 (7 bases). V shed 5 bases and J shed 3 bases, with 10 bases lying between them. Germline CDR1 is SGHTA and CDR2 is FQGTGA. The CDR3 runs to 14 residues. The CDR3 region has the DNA TGTGCCAGCAGCAGGGGGGGCGACACCGGGGAGCTGTTTTTT. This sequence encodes CASSRGGDTGELFF.

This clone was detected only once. CDR3 sequence reads: CASSMRLQETQYF. In DNA, the CDR3 is TGTGCCAGTAGTATGCGGTTACAAGAGACCCAGTACTTC. V is TRBV19 and J is TRBJ2-5; unclear D gene. CDR1 is LNHDA, CDR2 SQIVND, per germline (reference sequence). V was pared by 3 bases and J by 2 bases, with 7 bases between. This CDR3 comprises 13 residues.

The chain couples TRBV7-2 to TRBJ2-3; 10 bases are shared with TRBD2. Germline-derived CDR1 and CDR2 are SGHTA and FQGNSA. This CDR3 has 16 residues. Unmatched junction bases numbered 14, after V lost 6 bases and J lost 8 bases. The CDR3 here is CASRGGGPSGSGTQYF. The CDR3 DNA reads TGTGCCAGCAGAGGGGGGGGACCTAGCGGGAGTGGTACGCAGTATTTT.

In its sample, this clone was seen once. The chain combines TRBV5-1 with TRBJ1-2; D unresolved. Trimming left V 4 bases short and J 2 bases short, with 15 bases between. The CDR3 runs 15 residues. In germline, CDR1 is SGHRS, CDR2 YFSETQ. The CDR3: CASSQSPLGNYGYTF. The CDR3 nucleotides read TGCGCCAGCAGCCAGTCTCCCCTGGGCAACTATGGCTACACCTTC.

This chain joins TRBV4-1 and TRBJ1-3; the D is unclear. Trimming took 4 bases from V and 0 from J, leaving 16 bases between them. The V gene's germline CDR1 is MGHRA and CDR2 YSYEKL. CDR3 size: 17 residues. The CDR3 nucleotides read TGCGCCAGCAGCCTTTCTTCTGTCAGGAACTCTGGAAACACCATATATTTT. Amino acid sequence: CASSLSSVRNSGNTIYF.

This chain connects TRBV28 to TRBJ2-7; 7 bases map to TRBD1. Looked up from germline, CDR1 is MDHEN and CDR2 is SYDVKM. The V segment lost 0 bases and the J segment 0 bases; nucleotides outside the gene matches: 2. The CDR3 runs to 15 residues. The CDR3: CASSLWGQHSYEQYF. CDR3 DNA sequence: TGTGCCAGCAGTTTATGGGGACAGCACTCCTACGAGCAGTACTTC.

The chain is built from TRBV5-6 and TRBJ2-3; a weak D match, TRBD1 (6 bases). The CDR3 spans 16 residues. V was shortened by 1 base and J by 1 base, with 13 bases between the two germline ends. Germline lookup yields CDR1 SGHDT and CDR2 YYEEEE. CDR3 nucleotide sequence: TGTGCCAGCAGCTTGCGACAGGCATCGCGCACAGATACGCAGTATTTT. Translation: CASSLRQASRTDTQYF.

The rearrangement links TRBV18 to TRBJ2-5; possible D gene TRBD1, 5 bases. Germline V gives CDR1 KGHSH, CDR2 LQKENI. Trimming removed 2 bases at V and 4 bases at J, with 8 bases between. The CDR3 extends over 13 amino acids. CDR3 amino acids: CASSPGAGETQYF. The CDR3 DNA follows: TGTGCCAGCTCACCAGGGGCTGGAGAGACCCAGTACTTC.

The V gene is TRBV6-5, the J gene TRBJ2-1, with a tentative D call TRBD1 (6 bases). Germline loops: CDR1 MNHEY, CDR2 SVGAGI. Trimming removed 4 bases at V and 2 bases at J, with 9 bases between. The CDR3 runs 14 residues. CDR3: CASSSQGPYNEQFF. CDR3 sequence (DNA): TGTGCCAGCAGTTCACAGGGCCCCTACAATGAGCAGTTCTTC.

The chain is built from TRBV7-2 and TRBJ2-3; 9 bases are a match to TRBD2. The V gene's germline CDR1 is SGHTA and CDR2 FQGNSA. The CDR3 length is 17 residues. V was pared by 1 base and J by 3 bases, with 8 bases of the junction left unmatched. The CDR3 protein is CASSLEGGTSFTDTQYF. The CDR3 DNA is TGTGCCAGCAGCTTAGAGGGAGGGACTAGCTTTACAGATACGCAGTATTTT.

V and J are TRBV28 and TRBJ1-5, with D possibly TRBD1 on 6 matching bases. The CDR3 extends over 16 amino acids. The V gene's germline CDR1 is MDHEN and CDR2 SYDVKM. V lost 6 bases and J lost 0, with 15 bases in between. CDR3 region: CASSPLQGNSNQPQHF. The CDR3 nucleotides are TGTGCCAGCAGCCCACTTCAGGGGAATAGCAATCAGCCCCAGCATTTT.

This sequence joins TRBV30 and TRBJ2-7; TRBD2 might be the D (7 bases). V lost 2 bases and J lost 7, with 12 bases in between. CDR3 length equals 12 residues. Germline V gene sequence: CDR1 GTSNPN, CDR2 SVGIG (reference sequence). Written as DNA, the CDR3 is TGTGCCTGGAGTCGAGGGGGGGTAGAGCAGTACTTC. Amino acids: CAWSRGGVEQYF.

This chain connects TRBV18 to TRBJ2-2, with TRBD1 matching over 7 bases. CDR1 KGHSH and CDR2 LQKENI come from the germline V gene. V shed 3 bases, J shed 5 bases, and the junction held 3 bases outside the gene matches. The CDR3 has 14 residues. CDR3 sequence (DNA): TGTGCCAGCTCACCGAGACAGGGTACCGGGGAGCTGTTTTTT. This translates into CASSPRQGTGELFF.

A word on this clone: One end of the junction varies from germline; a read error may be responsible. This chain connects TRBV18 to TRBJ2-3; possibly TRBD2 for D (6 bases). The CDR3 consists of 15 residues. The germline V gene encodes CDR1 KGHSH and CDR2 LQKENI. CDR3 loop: CASSPRWRDAGTQYF. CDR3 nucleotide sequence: TGTGCCAGCTCCCCACGGTGGCGGGACGCGGGTACGCAGTATTTT.

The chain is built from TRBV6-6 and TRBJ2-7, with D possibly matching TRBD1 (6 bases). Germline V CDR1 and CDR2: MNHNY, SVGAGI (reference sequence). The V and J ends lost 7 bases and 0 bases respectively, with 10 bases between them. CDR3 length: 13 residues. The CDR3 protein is CASNRDNSYEQYF. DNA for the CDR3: TGTGCCAGCAACCGGGACAACTCCTACGAGCAGTACTTC.

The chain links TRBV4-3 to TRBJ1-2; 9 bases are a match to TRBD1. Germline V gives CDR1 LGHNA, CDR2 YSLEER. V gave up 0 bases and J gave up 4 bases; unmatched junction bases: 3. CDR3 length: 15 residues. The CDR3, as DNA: TGCGCCAGCAGCCAAGATTTGGGACAGGGCTATGGCTACACCTTC. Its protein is CASSQDLGQGYGYTF.

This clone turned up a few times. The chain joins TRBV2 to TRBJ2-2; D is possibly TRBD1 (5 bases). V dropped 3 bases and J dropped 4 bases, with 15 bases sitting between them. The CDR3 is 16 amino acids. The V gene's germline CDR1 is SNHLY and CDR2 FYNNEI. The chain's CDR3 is CASSDNRGAVTGELFF. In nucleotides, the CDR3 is TGTGCCAGCAGTGATAATAGGGGCGCGGTCACCGGGGAGCTGTTTTTT.

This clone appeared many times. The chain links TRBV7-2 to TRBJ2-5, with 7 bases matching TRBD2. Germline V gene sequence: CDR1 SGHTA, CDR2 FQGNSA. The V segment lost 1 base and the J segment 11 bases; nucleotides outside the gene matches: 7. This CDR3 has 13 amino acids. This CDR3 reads CASSLGLAPAQYF. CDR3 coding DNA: TGTGCCAGCAGCTTAGGACTAGCACCTGCTCAGTACTTC.

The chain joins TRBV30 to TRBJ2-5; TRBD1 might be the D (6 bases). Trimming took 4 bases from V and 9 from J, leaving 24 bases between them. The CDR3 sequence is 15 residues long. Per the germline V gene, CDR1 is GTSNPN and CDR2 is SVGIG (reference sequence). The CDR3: CAWTPLQGRLVPQYF. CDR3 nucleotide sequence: TGTGCCTGGACTCCTCTACAGGGACGTTTGGTTCCCCAGTACTTC.

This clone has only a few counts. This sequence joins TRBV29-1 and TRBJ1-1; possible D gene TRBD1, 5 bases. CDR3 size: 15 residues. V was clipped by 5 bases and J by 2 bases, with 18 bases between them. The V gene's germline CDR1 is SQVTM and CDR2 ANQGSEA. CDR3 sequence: CSVYLPKTVNTEAFF. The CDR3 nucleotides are TGCAGCGTTTACCTCCCCAAGACAGTCAACACTGAAGCTTTCTTT.